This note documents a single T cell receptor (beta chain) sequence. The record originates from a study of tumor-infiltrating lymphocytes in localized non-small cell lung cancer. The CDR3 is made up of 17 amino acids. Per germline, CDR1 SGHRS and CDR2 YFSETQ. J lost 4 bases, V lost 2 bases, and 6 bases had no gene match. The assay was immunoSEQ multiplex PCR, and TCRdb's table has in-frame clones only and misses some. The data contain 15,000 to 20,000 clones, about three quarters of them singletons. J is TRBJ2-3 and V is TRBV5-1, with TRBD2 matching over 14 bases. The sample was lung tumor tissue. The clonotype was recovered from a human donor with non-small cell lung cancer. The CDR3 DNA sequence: TGCGCCAGCAGCTTAGCCGGGACTAGCGGGGGCTCAGATACGCAGTATTTT. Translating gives CASSLAGTSGGSDTQYF.